This TCR beta chain was captured by sequencing in a study of CD8+ T cells in alopecia areata. About the study: Patients in the treated group were given tofacitinib by mouth, 5 to 10 mg twice a day.

CDR1 and CDR2 (germline): MGHRA, YSYEKL. The length of the CDR3 is 15 residues. V was trimmed by 4 bases and J by 4 bases, leaving 15 bases between them. Treatment of the sample: oral pan-JAK inhibitor, 5-10 mg twice daily. Those with alopecia areata gave lesional scalp punch biopsies and peripheral blood. From PBMCs, CD4+ and CD8+ T cells were sorted. Extracted from the samples, RNA was reverse transcribed into cDNA to serve as the sequencing template. Sequencing was performed with immunoSEQ multiplex PCR; in TCRdb, only in-frame clones are kept and a portion is missing. The profile covers a few hundred thousand clones, with around two fifths appearing a single time and roughly 0.45% taken by the ten largest.

The genes are TRBV4-1 and TRBJ2-3; a possible D gene is TRBD2 (5 bases). The sequence came from a human donor with alopecia areata. The source was CD4+ T cells sorted from blood, collected at approximately week 30, from a patient treated with tofacitinib. The DNA of the CDR3 is TGCGCCAGCAGCCCCGTCGCAGCGGCGTCAGATACGCAGTATTTT. This codes for CASSPVAAASDTQYF.